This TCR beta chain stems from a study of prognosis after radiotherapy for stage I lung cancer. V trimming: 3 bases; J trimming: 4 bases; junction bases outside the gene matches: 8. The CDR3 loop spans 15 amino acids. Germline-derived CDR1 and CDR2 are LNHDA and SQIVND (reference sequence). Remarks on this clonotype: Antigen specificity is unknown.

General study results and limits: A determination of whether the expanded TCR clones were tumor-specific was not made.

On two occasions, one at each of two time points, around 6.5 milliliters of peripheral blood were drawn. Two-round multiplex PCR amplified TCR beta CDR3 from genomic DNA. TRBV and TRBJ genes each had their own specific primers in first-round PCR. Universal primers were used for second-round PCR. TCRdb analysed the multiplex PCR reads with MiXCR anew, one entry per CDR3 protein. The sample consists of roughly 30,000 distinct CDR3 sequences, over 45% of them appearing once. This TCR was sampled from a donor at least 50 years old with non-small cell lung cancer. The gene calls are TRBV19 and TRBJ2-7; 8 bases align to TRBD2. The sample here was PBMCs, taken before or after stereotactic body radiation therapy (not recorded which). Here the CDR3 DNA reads TGTGCCAGTAGTATGCGGGTAGCGGGATCTTACGAGCAGTACTTC. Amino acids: CASSMRVAGSYEQYF.